The 29 T cell receptor beta chains below all came from one sample that was sequenced in a study of long-term antiretroviral therapy in people with HIV. At the survey level, the v3.0 immunoSEQ assay was run. Here immunoSEQ multiplex PCR was the method, and the copy in TCRdb shows in-frame clones only, minus some. This sample has about 17,000 clones, with more than 65% found just once. The sequences come from unsorted PBMCs, collected at the start of antiretroviral therapy. Receptors were obtained from a man aged 30 to 39 with HIV.

This clone has only one observation. The V call is TRBV11-2, the J call TRBJ2-5; 16 bases are a match to TRBD2. After removal of 0 bases from V and 5 bases from J, the junction contained 6 bases not matched to a gene. The CDR3 extends over 18 amino acids. Germline-derived CDR1 and CDR2 are SGHAT and FQNNGV. The CDR3 region has the DNA TGTGCCAGCAGCTTAGATCGGGGACTAGCGGGAGGGTGGGAGACCCAGTACTTC. Translated, it gives CASSLDRGLAGGWETQYF.

This chain uses TRBV6-5 with TRBJ2-3; D is unresolved. Per the germline V gene, CDR1 is MNHEY and CDR2 is SVGAGI. The CDR3 spans 14 residues. V was trimmed by 2 bases and J by 3 bases, leaving 9 bases between them. Written as DNA, the CDR3 is TGTGCCAGCAGTTACCTCATCGAGACAGATACGCAGTATTTT. Translation: CASSYLIETDTQYF.

This clone was seen only once. V and J are TRBV9 and TRBJ1-4, with D possibly matching TRBD1 (5 bases). The CDR3 has 14 residues. V shed 0 bases and J shed 5 bases, with 8 bases lying between them. Germline loops: CDR1 SGDLS, CDR2 YYNGEE. For the CDR3, the DNA is TGTGCCAGCAGCGTAGGACAGTTCAATGAAAAACTGTTTTTT. Protein sequence: CASSVGQFNEKLFF.

The gene calls are TRBV6-5 and TRBJ1-4; D is perhaps TRBD1 (5 bases). The CDR3 sequence is 15 residues long. From germline, CDR1 is MNHEY and CDR2 SVGAGI. The V gene lost 0 bases and the J gene lost 8 bases, with 13 bases spanning the gap. The CDR3 nucleotides are TGTGCCAGCAGTTACTCAAACACGGAGGGGGAAAAACTGTTTTTT. This encodes CASSYSNTEGEKLFF.

Concerning this clone itself: This sequence may be a read error, since a much larger clone differs from it by one base. The sample holds other DNA sequences that translate to the same CDR3. The rearrangement uses TRBV6-5 and TRBJ2-2, with 8 bases matching TRBD1. Per germline, CDR1 MNHEY and CDR2 SVGAGI. The CDR3 is 14 amino acids. The trim removed 5 bases at V and 4 bases at J, leaving 3 bases unmatched. CDR3: CASSTGTGTGELFF. The DNA of the CDR3 is TGTGCCAGCAGTACCGGGACAGGCACCGGGGAGCTGTTTTTT.

The J gene is TRBJ1-5, the V gene TRBV2, with no clear D. V gave up 2 bases and J gave up 1 base, with 12 bases separating them. Germline V gene sequence: CDR1 SNHLY, CDR2 FYNNEI. There are 16 residues in the CDR3. CDR3 in DNA: TGTGCCAGCAGTGAAATGGCCCACCGGAGCAATCAGCCCCAGCATTTT. It specifies CASSEMAHRSNQPQHF.

This clone was detected a few times. The CDR3 sequence is CASSEAGLYTDTQYF. CDR3 nucleotide sequence: TGTGCCAGCAGTGAAGCGGGGCTATACACAGATACGCAGTATTTT. This chain joins TRBV2 and TRBJ2-3, with D possibly TRBD1 on 5 matching bases. V was trimmed by 0 bases and J by 2 bases, leaving 9 bases between them. Per the germline V gene, CDR1 is SNHLY and CDR2 is FYNNEI. This CDR3 contains 15 residues. The full variable domain, rest sourced from reference TRBV2 and TRBJ2-3, is EPEVTQTPSHQVTQMGQEVILRCVPISNHLYFYWYRQILGQKVEFLVSFYNNEISEKSEIFDDQFSVERPDGSNFTLKIRSTKLEDSAMYFCASSEAGLYTDTQYFGPGTRLTVL.

The rearrangement uses TRBV6-1 and TRBJ2-7, with TRBD1 identical over 8 bases. Trimming took 5 bases from V and 5 from J; bases not matched to a gene: 8. In germline, CDR1 is MNHNS, CDR2 SASEGT. The CDR3 is 14 amino acids. For the CDR3, the DNA is TGTGCCAGCAGTTCGACAGGGGCTGGAAACGAGCAGTACTTC. Translation gives CASSSTGAGNEQYF.

This rearrangement joins TRBV7-6 to TRBJ1-1, with 8 bases lining up with TRBD1. Germline values: CDR1 SGHVS, CDR2 FNYEAQ. J was trimmed by 8 bases and V by 0 bases; bases with no gene match: 8. CDR3 length: 15 amino acids. The CDR3 here is CASSLASQGASEAFF. The CDR3 bases are TGTGCCAGCAGCTTAGCGTCTCAGGGGGCGTCGGAAGCTTTCTTT.

The chain recombines TRBV7-9 with TRBJ1-1; 9 bases fit TRBD1. This CDR3 has 14 residues. CDR1 is SEHNR, CDR2 FQNEAQ, per germline (reference sequence). With V trimmed by 6 bases and J by 6 bases, 8 bases remained unmatched. In DNA, the CDR3 is TGTGCCAGCAGACCCGACAGGGGGTATTCTGAAGCTTTCTTT. Its protein is CASRPDRGYSEAFF.

V is TRBV29-1 and J is TRBJ1-2; a possible D gene is TRBD1 (6 bases). V was cut by 5 bases and J by 6 bases, with 10 bases left in between. This CDR3 is built from 11 residues. Germline CDR1 SQVTM, CDR2 ANQGSEA. This chain's CDR3 is CSVRGEDGYTF. CDR3 coding DNA: TGCAGCGTTAGGGGGGAGGATGGCTACACCTTC.

This chain links TRBV6-1 with TRBJ2-5; D is undetermined. V was pared by 6 bases and J by 1 base, with 9 bases between. The CDR3 spans 13 residues. Germline V gives CDR1 MNHNS, CDR2 SASEGT. This CDR3 reads CASRYRPQETQYF. The CDR3 DNA reads TGTGCCAGCAGGTACCGGCCCCAAGAGACCCAGTACTTC.

This rearrangement joins TRBV4-3 to TRBJ1-1; D perhaps matches TRBD1 (5 bases). The V gene's germline CDR1 is LGHNA and CDR2 YSLEER. The CDR3 is 15 amino acids. Deletions cut 1 base from V and 6 bases from J, with 15 bases between. In DNA form, the CDR3 reads TGCGCCAGCAGCCAAGCTGGCGGGGGTGCGGCTGAAGCTTTCTTT. This gives the protein CASSQAGGGAAEAFF.

In its sample, this clone was seen once. The chain is built from TRBV30 and TRBJ2-7, with TRBD1 identical over 7 bases. Germline assignment: CDR1 GTSNPN and CDR2 SVGIG (reference sequence). The CDR3 sequence is 13 residues long. V shed 2 bases, J shed 6 bases, and the junction held 7 bases outside the gene matches. CDR3 DNA sequence: TGTGCCTGGAGTTACAGGGGTTTTGGCGAGCAGTACTTC. As protein: CAWSYRGFGEQYF.

This rearrangement joins TRBV30 to TRBJ2-7; TRBD2 agrees at 8 bases. V lost 3 bases, J lost 4 bases, and 8 bases stayed unmatched. Germline CDR1 reads GTSNPN; CDR2 reads SVGIG (reference sequence). The CDR3 length is 14 residues. CDR3 sequence (DNA): TGTGCCTGGAGCCGGGGGGGCTCTAGGTACGAGCAGTACTTC. The encoded protein is CAWSRGGSRYEQYF.

The chain is built from TRBV7-6 and TRBJ2-7; 7 bases align to TRBD1. The length of the CDR3 is 14 residues. Germline values: CDR1 SGHVS, CDR2 FNYEAQ. J gave up 5 bases and V 0 bases, and 4 bases lay outside the gene matches. Here the CDR3 reads CASSLATTGNEQYF. The CDR3 nucleotides read TGTGCCAGCAGCTTAGCGACGACAGGGAACGAGCAGTACTTC.

The chain has TRBV5-4 and TRBJ2-3; D may correspond to TRBD1 or TRBD2 (7 bases each). CDR3 length equals 14 residues. Trimming cost V 6 bases and J 2 bases, with 13 bases left between them. Germline V gene data show CDR1 as SGHNT and CDR2 as YYREEE (reference sequence). The DNA of the CDR3 is TGTGCCAGCACAGGGGGGGCACACACAGATACGCAGTATTTT. Its translation: CASTGGAHTDTQYF.

The chain employs TRBV28 and TRBJ2-3; 7 bases are shared with TRBD2. Germline assignment: CDR1 MDHEN and CDR2 SYDVKM. This CDR3 is built from 13 residues. Unmatched junction bases numbered 1, after V lost 4 bases and J lost 3 bases. The CDR3 region is CASSWGGTDTQYF. CDR3 DNA: TGTGCCAGCAGTTGGGGGGGAACAGATACGCAGTATTTT. Full variable domain (remainder filled in from reference TRBV28 and TRBJ2-3): DVKVTQSSRYLVKRTGEKVFLECVQDMDHENMFWYRQDPGLGLRLIYFSYDVKMKEKGDIPEGYSVSREKKERFSLILESASTNQTSMYLCASSWGGTDTQYFGPGTRLTVL.

The chain recombines TRBV2 with TRBJ1-1; 11 bases align to TRBD1. Germline values: CDR1 SNHLY, CDR2 FYNNEI. This CDR3 is 15 amino acids long. V dropped 4 bases and J dropped 3; count of bases not matched to a gene: 4. The CDR3 coding sequence is TGTGCCAGCAGTGGTAGGGACAGGGGGGACACTGAAGCTTTCTTT. Translating it yields CASSGRDRGDTEAFF.

The V gene is TRBV5-1, the J gene TRBJ2-2; TRBD2 agrees at 13 bases. The CDR3 is 17 residues long. The junction had 6 bases not matched to a gene; V was cut back by 3 bases and J by 4 bases. Germline V gene lookup returns CDR1 SGHRS and CDR2 YFSETQ. CDR3 sequence: CASSWRTSGSGTGELFF. CDR3 DNA sequence: TGCGCCAGCAGCTGGCGGACTAGCGGGAGCGGCACCGGGGAGCTGTTTTTT.

The rearrangement joins TRBV5-4 to TRBJ2-7, with D unclear. The CDR3 contains 13 residues. V dropped 4 bases and J dropped 1 base, with 9 bases sitting between them. Per germline, CDR1 SGHNT and CDR2 YYREEE (reference sequence). In DNA, the CDR3 is TGTGCCAGCAGCATCGACCGGTCCTACGAGCAGTACTTC. This encodes CASSIDRSYEQYF.

This chain connects TRBV2 to TRBJ2-7, with D perhaps TRBD1 (6 bases). CDR1 is SNHLY and CDR2 is FYNNEI in the germline V gene. Trimming removed 0 bases from V and 2 bases from J, with 11 bases in between. This CDR3 region has 15 residues. In DNA, the CDR3 is TGTGCCAGCAGTGAAGCGCAATGGACAGCCTACGAGCAGTACTTC. This encodes CASSEAQWTAYEQYF.

This chain uses TRBV10-3 with TRBJ1-3, with TRBD1 identical over 11 bases. CDR1 ENHRY and CDR2 SYGVKD come from the germline V gene. The CDR3 length is 17 residues. The V gene end was trimmed by 4 bases and the J gene end by 3 bases; junction bases not matched to a gene: 8. DNA for the CDR3: TGTGCCATCAGTGGGACAGGGGGCGCGGATTTTGGAAACACCATATATTTT. Residues: CAISGTGGADFGNTIYF.

The rearrangement joins TRBV5-4 to TRBJ1-4; D is unclear. V was clipped by 3 bases and J by 4 bases, with 16 bases between them. The CDR3 is made up of 16 amino acids. Germline CDR1 and CDR2: SGHNT and YYREEE (reference sequence). CDR3 loop: CASSSRRTTVNEKLFF. CDR3 coding DNA: TGTGCCAGCAGCTCAAGACGGACGACGGTTAATGAAAAACTGTTTTTT. Combining the CDR3 with reference TRBV5-4 and TRBJ1-4 gives the whole variable domain ETGVTQSPTHLIKTRGQQVTLRCSSQSGHNTVSWYQQALGQGPQFIFQYYREEENGRGNFPPRFSGLQFPNYSSELNVNALELDDSALYLCASSSRRTTVNEKLFFGSGTQLSVL.

The chain links TRBV7-9 to TRBJ2-1; D uncertain. V lost 1 base to trimming and J lost 0 bases, with 7 bases between them. This CDR3 is 15 amino acids long. Germline V gene data show CDR1 as SEHNR and CDR2 as FQNEAQ (reference sequence). CDR3 DNA: TGTGCCAGCAGCTTAGTCCAGGACTCCTACAATGAGCAGTTCTTC. Its protein product is CASSLVQDSYNEQFF.

The chain has TRBV5-4 and TRBJ2-7; tentative D call: TRBD2 (6 bases). The CDR3 totals 17 residues. CDR1 is SGHNT, CDR2 YYREEE, per germline (reference sequence). The ends were cut back, 4 bases at V and 3 bases at J, with 23 bases in the middle. For the CDR3, the DNA is TGTGCCAGCAGCGGGGGTGGGTCGGGGACTGGGGGCTACGAGCAGTACTTC. Its protein product is CASSGGGSGTGGYEQYF.

The rearrangement joins TRBV5-1 to TRBJ2-1; TRBD1 agrees at 11 bases. V was pared by 4 bases and J by 6 bases, with 3 bases of the junction left unmatched. Germline values: CDR1 SGHRS, CDR2 YFSETQ. The length of the CDR3 is 14 residues. CDR3 region: CASSGGTGGNEQFF. CDR3 DNA: TGCGCCAGCAGCGGAGGGACAGGGGGCAATGAGCAGTTCTTC.

The rearrangement uses TRBV6-5 and TRBJ1-1; D not resolved. The CDR3 has 13 residues. Per germline, CDR1 MNHEY and CDR2 SVGAGI. Trimming removed 4 bases at V and 1 base at J, with 7 bases between. The DNA for the CDR3 is TGTGCCAGCAGTTCCCTGCGGAACACTGAAGCTTTCTTT. It specifies CASSSLRNTEAFF.

This chain links TRBV30 with TRBJ2-2, with D possibly matching TRBD1 (6 bases). This CDR3 region has 17 residues. Germline V CDR1 and CDR2: GTSNPN, SVGIG (reference sequence). V lost 2 bases and J lost 2, with 18 bases in between. CDR3 nucleotides: TGTGCCTGGAGTCTAGAAGGGGCAGGGACAAACACCGGGGAGCTGTTTTTT. Its translation is CAWSLEGAGTNTGELFF.